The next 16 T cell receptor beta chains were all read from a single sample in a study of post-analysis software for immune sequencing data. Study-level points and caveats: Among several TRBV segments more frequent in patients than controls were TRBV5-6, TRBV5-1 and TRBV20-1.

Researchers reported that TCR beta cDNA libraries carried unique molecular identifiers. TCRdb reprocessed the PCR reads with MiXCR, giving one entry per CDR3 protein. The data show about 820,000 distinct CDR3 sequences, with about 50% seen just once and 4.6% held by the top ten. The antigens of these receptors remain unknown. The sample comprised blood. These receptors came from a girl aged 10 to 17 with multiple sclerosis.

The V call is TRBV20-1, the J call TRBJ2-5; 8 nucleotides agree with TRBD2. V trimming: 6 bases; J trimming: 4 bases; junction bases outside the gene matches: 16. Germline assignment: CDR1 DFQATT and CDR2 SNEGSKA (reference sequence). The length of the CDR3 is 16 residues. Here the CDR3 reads CSATKTSVPGGETQYF. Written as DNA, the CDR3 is TGCAGTGCCACCAAGACTAGCGTCCCGGGTGGAGAGACCCAGTACTTC.

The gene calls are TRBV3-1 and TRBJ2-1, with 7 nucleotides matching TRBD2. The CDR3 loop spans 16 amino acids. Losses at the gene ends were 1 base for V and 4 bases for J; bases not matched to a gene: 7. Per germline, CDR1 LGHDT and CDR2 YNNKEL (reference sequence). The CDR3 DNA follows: TGTGCCAGCAGCCAAGGGCTAGCGGCGAAGTACAATGAGCAGTTCTTC. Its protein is CASSQGLAAKYNEQFF.

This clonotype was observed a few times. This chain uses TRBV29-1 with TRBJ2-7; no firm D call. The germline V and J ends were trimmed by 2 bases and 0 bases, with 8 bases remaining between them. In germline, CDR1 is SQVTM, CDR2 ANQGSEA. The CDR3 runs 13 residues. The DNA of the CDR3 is TGCAGCGTTGAATCGGGCACCTCCTACGAGCAGTACTTC. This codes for CSVESGTSYEQYF.

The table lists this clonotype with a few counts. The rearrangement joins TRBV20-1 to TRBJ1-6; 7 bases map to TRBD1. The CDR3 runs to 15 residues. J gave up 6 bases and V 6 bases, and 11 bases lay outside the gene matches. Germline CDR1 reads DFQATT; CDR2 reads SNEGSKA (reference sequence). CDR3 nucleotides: TGCAGTGCACACGACAGGGATCCGGGTAATTCACCCCTCCACTTT. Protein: CSAHDRDPGNSPLHF.

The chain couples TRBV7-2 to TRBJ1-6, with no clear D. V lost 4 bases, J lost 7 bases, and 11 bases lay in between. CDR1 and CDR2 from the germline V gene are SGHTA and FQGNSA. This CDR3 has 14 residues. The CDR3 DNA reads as TGTGCCAGCAGCTCCCGGGTTCGGAATTCACCCCTCCACTTT. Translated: CASSSRVRNSPLHF.

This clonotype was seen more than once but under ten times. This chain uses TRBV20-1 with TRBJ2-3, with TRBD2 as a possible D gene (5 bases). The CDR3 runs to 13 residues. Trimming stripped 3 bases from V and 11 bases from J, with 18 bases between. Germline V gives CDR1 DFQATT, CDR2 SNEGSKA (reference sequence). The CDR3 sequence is CSASRAGRVGQYF. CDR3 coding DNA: TGCAGTGCTAGTCGGGCGGGCCGGGTAGGGCAGTATTTT.

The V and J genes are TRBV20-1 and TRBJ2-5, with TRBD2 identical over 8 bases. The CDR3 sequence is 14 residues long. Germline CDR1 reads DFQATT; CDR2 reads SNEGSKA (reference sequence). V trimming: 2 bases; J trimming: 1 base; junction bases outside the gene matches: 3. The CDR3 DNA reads TGCAGTGCTAGACCGGGAGGGGTCCAAGAGACCCAGTACTTC. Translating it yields CSARPGGVQETQYF.

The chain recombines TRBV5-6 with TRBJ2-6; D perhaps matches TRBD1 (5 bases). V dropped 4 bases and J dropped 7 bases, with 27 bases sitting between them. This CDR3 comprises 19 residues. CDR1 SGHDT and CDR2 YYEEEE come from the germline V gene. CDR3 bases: TGTGCCAGCAGCCCTCTTAACGGACATCCCGTCTTAAAAGCCAACGTCCTGACTTTC. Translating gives CASSPLNGHPVLKANVLTF.

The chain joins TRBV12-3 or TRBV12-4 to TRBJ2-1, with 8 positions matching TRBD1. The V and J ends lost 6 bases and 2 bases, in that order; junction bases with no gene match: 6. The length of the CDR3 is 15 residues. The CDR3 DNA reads TGTGCCAGCAGCGCGGACAGGGTAACCTACAATGAGCAGTTCTTC. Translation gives CASSADRVTYNEQFF.

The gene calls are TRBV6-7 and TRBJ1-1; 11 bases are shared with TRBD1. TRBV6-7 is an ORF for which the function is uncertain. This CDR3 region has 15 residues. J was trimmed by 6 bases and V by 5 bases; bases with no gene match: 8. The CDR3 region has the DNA TGTGCCAGCAGTCCTGAGGGACAGGGGGTAGCTGAAGCTTTCTTT. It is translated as CASSPEGQGVAEAFF.

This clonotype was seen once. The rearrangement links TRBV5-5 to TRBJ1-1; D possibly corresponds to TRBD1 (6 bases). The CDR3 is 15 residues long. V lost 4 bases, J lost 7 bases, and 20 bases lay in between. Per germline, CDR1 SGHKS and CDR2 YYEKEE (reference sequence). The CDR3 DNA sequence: TGTGCCAGCAGCCTGTGGAGGGGGGTTCGGAATGAAGCTTTCTTT. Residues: CASSLWRGVRNEAFF. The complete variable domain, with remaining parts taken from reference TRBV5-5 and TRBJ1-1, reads DAGVTQSPTHLIKTRGQQVTLRCSPISGHKSVSWYQQVLGQGPQFIFQYYEKEERGRGNFPDRFSARQFPNYSSELNVNALLLGDSALYLCASSLWRGVRNEAFFGQGTRLTVV.

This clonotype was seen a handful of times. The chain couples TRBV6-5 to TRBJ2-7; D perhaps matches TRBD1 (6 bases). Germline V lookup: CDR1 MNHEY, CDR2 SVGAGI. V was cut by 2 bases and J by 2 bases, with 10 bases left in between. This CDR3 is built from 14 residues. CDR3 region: CASSYTTGTYEQYF. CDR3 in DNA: TGTGCCAGCAGTTACACGACAGGAACCTACGAGCAGTACTTC.

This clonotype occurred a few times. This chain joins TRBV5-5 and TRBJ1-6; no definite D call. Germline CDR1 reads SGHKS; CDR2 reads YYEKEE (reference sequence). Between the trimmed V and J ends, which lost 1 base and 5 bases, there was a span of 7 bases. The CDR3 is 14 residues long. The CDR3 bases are TGTGCCAGCAGCTTGAAAGGCGATAATTCACCCCTCCACTTT. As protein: CASSLKGDNSPLHF.

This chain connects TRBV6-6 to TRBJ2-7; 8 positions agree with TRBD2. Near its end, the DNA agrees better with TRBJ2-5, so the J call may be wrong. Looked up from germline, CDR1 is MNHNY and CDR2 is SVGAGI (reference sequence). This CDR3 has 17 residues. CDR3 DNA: TGTGCCAGCAGTTACTCGAGCACTAGCGGTAGACGGGAGACCCAGTACTTC. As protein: CASSYSSTSGRRETQYF.

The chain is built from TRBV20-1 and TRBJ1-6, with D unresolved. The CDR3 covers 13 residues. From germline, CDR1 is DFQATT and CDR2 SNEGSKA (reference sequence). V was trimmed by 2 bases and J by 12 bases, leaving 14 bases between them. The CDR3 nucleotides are TGCAGTGCTAGACAGGACCCAAAAGGACCCCTCCACTTT. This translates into CSARQDPKGPLHF.

CDR3 sequence: CATSRFGTEAFF. The CDR3 DNA is TGTGCCACCAGCCGCTTCGGAACTGAAGCTTTCTTT. This chain uses TRBV15 with TRBJ1-1, with unresolved D. The CDR3 totals 12 residues. CDR1 LNHNV and CDR2 YYDKDF come from the germline V gene (reference sequence). V lost 5 bases, J lost 5 bases, and 9 bases lay in between.